These 18 T cell receptor beta chains were all obtained from the same sample, sequenced in a study of brain T cells in children with intractable seizures. Clones were read by immunoSEQ multiplex PCR, and TCRdb kept only the in-frame ones, dropping some. The sample carries 340,000 or so clones, 93% recorded once. As for time point: blood from clinic visit 5 months post-surgery; TSC patient then seizure free. The starting material was peripheral blood, obtained about 5 months after surgery. These receptors were taken from a boy under two years old with tuberous sclerosis and intractable seizures.

V is TRBV5-6 and J is TRBJ1-5, with 7 nucleotides matching TRBD1. With V trimmed by 4 bases and J by 7 bases, 17 bases remained unmatched. This CDR3 is built from 17 residues. From germline, CDR1 is SGHDT and CDR2 YYEEEE. The CDR3 here is CASSAKRTGRLSQPQHF. The CDR3 region has the DNA TGTGCCAGCAGCGCCAAAAGGACAGGCAGGTTAAGCCAGCCCCAGCATTTT.

The chain combines TRBV18 with TRBJ2-4; 16 nucleotides match TRBD2. This CDR3 has 19 amino acids. J lost 0 bases, V lost 0 bases, and 2 bases had no gene match. CDR1 and CDR2 (germline): KGHSH, LQKENI. The CDR3 bases are TGTGCCAGCTCACCACCGGGACTAGCGGGGGGGCTAGCCAAAAACATTCAGTACTTC. Translated: CASSPPGLAGGLAKNIQYF.

As for this clone: Germline and junction disagree at one end, which may indicate a read error. This chain uses TRBV7-7 with TRBJ2-7; 9 nucleotides align to TRBD1. Germline-derived CDR1 and CDR2 are SSHAT and FNYEAQ (reference sequence). The CDR3 has 15 residues. The CDR3 DNA reads as TGTGCTAGCAGCCCGACCTCCGGGACAGGGCACGAGCAGTACTTC. It specifies CASSPTSGTGHEQYF.

J is TRBJ1-1 and V is TRBV28, with a tentative D call TRBD1 (5 bases). The CDR3 is 17 residues long. V gave up 2 bases and J gave up 3 bases, with 19 bases separating them. Germline CDR1 MDHEN, CDR2 SYDVKM. CDR3 residues: CASSLQGSGRRDTEAFF. The CDR3 bases are TGTGCCAGCAGTTTACAGGGCTCGGGCCGGCGGGACACTGAAGCTTTCTTT.

This clone was counted between two and nine times. The chain employs TRBV15 and TRBJ1-2, with 10 nucleotides matching TRBD1. The CDR3 loop spans 16 amino acids. Trimming at V came to 0 bases and at J to 7 bases, leaving 8 bases not matched to a gene. The germline V gene encodes CDR1 LNHNV and CDR2 YYDKDF (reference sequence). This CDR3 is CATSRDHVRDRGGYTF. CDR3 nucleotides: TGTGCCACCAGCAGAGATCATGTCAGGGACAGGGGTGGCTACACCTTC.

The chain combines TRBV7-8 with TRBJ2-5, with D possibly TRBD2 on 6 matching bases. The length of the CDR3 is 17 residues. V was trimmed by 2 bases and J by 0 bases, leaving 16 bases between them. Looked up from germline, CDR1 is SGHVS and CDR2 is FQNEAQ. CDR3 coding DNA: TGTGCCAGCAGCTTATCGACGGAGGGAGTAGACCAAGAGACCCAGTACTTC. Its translation is CASSLSTEGVDQETQYF.

This rearrangement joins TRBV6-6 to TRBJ1-4, with D possibly being TRBD1 (5 bases). Per germline, CDR1 MNHNY and CDR2 SVGAGI (reference sequence). V lost 7 bases to trimming and J lost 8 bases, with 20 bases between them. This CDR3 spans 15 amino acids. CDR3 region: CASTIPRGGGEKLFF. CDR3 bases: TGTGCCAGCACAATTCCTCGCGGGGGGGGAGAAAAACTGTTTTTT.

This clone occurred once. The chain employs TRBV5-3 and TRBJ1-2, with TRBD1 matching over 8 bases. TRBV5-3 is treated as an ORF (open reading frame) with a function not yet certain. V shed 2 bases, J shed 2 bases, and the junction held 5 bases outside the gene matches. This CDR3 is built from 15 residues. In DNA, the CDR3 is TGTGCCAGAAGCTTCTGGACAGGGAAGAACTATGGCTACACCTTC. Its protein product is CARSFWTGKNYGYTF.

The V and J genes are TRBV6-5 and TRBJ2-1, with 7 nucleotides matching TRBD2. The CDR3 is made up of 15 amino acids. V dropped 0 bases and J dropped 7; count of bases not matched to a gene: 6. Germline V gene sequence: CDR1 MNHEY, CDR2 SVGAGI. CDR3 amino acids: CASSYSGGSGNEQFF. The CDR3 nucleotides are TGTGCCAGCAGTTACTCCGGCGGGAGTGGGAATGAGCAGTTCTTC.

V and J are TRBV6-6 and TRBJ2-3, with D perhaps TRBD2 (6 bases). The CDR3 has 18 amino acids. The germline gives CDR1 MNHNY, CDR2 SVGAGI (reference sequence). Trimming removed 6 bases from V and 6 bases from J, with 28 bases in between. The CDR3 spells CASSRTRLVRERSDTQYF. The CDR3 DNA reads as TGTGCCAGCAGCCGAACCAGACTAGTTCGAGAACGGTCGGATACGCAGTATTTT.

This chain joins TRBV28 and TRBJ2-3; 12 nucleotides align to TRBD2. Losses at the gene ends were 5 bases for V and 2 bases for J; bases not matched to a gene: 5. The germline CDR1 and CDR2 sequences are MDHEN and SYDVKM. CDR3 length equals 16 residues. DNA for the CDR3: TGTGCCAGCAGTCCACTAGCGGGAGGAGACACAGATACGCAGTATTTT. Its translation is CASSPLAGGDTDTQYF.

The chain combines TRBV19 with TRBJ1-2; D not certain. Trimming stripped 2 bases from V and 6 bases from J, with 7 bases between. The germline gives CDR1 LNHDA, CDR2 SQIVND (reference sequence). This CDR3 has 12 amino acids. CDR3 in DNA: TGTGCCAGTAGTATAATGGGGAATGGCTACACCTTC. Protein sequence: CASSIMGNGYTF.

The chain couples TRBV30 to TRBJ2-1, with 8 bases identical to TRBD2. The CDR3 contains 13 residues. The J segment lost 4 bases and the V segment lost 8 bases, leaving 7 bases of the junction unmatched. Germline V gene data show CDR1 as GTSNPN and CDR2 as SVGIG (reference sequence). The CDR3 nucleotides read TGTGCCGGGGGGATAGCGGGATACAATGAGCAGTTCTTC. Its translation is CAGGIAGYNEQFF.

This rearrangement joins TRBV18 to TRBJ2-4; 8 bases map to TRBD1. CDR3 length: 17 amino acids. Germline CDR1 KGHSH, CDR2 LQKENI. J gave up 2 bases and V 3 bases, and 9 bases lay outside the gene matches. The CDR3 reads CASSPPDRGLTKNIQYF. The CDR3 coding sequence is TGTGCCAGCTCACCCCCAGACAGGGGTTTAACCAAAAACATTCAGTACTTC.

The chain employs TRBV6-5 and TRBJ1-2; D not resolved. This CDR3 contains 14 residues. V was pared by 6 bases and J by 8 bases, with 19 bases between. Germline V gives CDR1 MNHEY, CDR2 SVGAGI. The CDR3 region has the DNA TGTGCCAGCAGGTCATCGCCAGTGGCCGTGGGCTACACCTTC. It yields the protein CASRSSPVAVGYTF.

The chain's CDR3 is CASSRQSYEYYEQYF. The CDR3 DNA reads as TGTGCCAGCAGTCGACAGTCATATGAGTACTACGAGCAGTACTTC. V and J are TRBV6-5 and TRBJ2-7; TRBD1 is a possible D gene (5 bases). Trimming left V 5 bases short and J 3 bases short, with 17 bases between. The V gene's germline CDR1 is MNHEY and CDR2 SVGAGI. The CDR3 extends over 15 amino acids.

The J gene is TRBJ2-1, the V gene TRBV18, with D possibly matching TRBD1 (6 bases). The CDR3 totals 16 residues. The V and J ends lost 6 bases and 0 bases respectively, with 15 bases between them. Germline V gene data show CDR1 as KGHSH and CDR2 as LQKENI. For the CDR3, the DNA is TGTGCCAGCTCCGAGGGAAAGGGACACTCCTACAATGAGCAGTTCTTC. It is translated as CASSEGKGHSYNEQFF.

The J gene is TRBJ1-1, the V gene TRBV6-1, with TRBD1 as a possible D gene (6 bases). The CDR3 runs 15 residues. Trimming removed 2 bases from V and 6 bases from J, with 16 bases in between. Germline values: CDR1 MNHNS, CDR2 SASEGT. The CDR3 reads CASSEWLRGVPEAFF. CDR3 nucleotides: TGTGCCAGCAGTGAATGGCTCAGGGGTGTCCCTGAAGCTTTCTTT.